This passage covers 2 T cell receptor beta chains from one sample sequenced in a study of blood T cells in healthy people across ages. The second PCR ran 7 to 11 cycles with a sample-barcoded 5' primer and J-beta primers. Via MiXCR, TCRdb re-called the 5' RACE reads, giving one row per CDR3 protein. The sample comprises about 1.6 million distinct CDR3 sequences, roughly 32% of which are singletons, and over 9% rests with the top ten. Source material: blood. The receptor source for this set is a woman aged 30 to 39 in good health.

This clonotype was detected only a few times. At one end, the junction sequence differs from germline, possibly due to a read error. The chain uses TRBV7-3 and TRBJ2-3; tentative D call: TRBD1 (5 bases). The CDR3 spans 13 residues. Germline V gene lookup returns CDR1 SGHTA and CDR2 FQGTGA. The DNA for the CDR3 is TGTGCCAGCAGCTTAAGTGGCACAGGTACGCAGTATTTT. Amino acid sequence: CASSLSGTGTQYF.

CDR3 residues: CASSPETLAGGPGYEQYF. As DNA, the CDR3 is TGTGCCAGCAGCCCGGAAACTTTAGCGGGAGGGCCGGGCTACGAGCAGTACTTC. The genes are TRBV7-8 and TRBJ2-7, with TRBD2 matching over 11 bases. The CDR3 consists of 18 residues. The V segment lost 5 bases and the J segment 3 bases; nucleotides outside the gene matches: 15. Per the germline V gene, CDR1 is SGHVS and CDR2 is FQNEAQ. The full variable domain, in which reference TRBV7-8 and TRBJ2-7 provide the parts outside the CDR3, is GAGVSQSPRYKVAKRGQDVALRCDPISGHVSLFWYQQALGQGPEFLTYFQNEAQLDKSGLPSDRFFAERPEGSVSTLKIQRTQQEDSAVYLCASSPETLAGGPGYEQYFGPGTRLTVT.